This T cell receptor (beta chain) was sequenced during a study of siplizumab effects on memory and regulatory T cells. The CDR3 spans 15 residues. V was cut by 4 bases and J by 6 bases, with 15 bases left in between. Germline V lookup: CDR1 MGHRA, CDR2 YSYEKL. Data came from immunoSEQ multiplex PCR; TCRdb stores just in-frame clones and leaves some out. The table includes 94,000 or so clones, 80% to 95% detected once. The receptor was derived from a human donor in good health. The chain uses TRBV4-1 and TRBJ2-2, with D possibly matching TRBD1 (8 bases). Source material: CD8+ T cells sorted from blood. The CDR3 protein is CASSRNTGGAGELFF. The CDR3 DNA reads as TGCGCCAGCAGCCGCAATACAGGGGGGGCCGGGGAGCTGTTTTTT.